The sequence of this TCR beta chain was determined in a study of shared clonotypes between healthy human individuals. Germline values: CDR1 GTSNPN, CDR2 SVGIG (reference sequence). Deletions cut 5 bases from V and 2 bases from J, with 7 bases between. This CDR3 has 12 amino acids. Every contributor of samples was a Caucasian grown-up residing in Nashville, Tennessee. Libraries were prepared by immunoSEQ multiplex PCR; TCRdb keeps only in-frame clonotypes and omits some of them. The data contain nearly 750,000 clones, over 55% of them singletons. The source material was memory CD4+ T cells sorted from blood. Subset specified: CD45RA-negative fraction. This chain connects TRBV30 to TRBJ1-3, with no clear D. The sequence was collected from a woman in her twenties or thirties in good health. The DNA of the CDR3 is TGTGCCTGGGGGGTACCTGGAAACACCATATATTTT. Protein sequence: CAWGVPGNTIYF.